This TCR beta chain was recorded in a study of OX40 agonist ivuxolimab in advanced cancers. Study details: Age averaged around 59 years (range about 23 to 85), and 70% to 85% were male.

The assay was immunoSEQ multiplex PCR, and TCRdb's table has in-frame clones only and misses some. The sample lists more than 65,000 clones, 85% occurring once. Germline CDR1 and CDR2: LGHNA and YSLEER. The V gene end was trimmed by 0 bases and the J gene end by 4 bases; junction bases not matched to a gene: 4. The CDR3 consists of 16 residues. The TCR originated in an adult with an advanced solid tumor such as melanoma, head and neck, liver or kidney cancer. J is TRBJ2-2 and V is TRBV4-3, with 8 bases fitting TRBD1. The material was CD4+ or CD8+ T cells sorted from blood, obtained in a trial of the OX40 agonist ivuxolimab. The CDR3 nucleotides are TGCGCCAGCAGCCAAGATACAGGGGGATTCACCGGGGAGCTGTTTTTT. Its protein product is CASSQDTGGFTGELFF.